Presented here are 9 T cell receptor beta chains from one specimen sequenced in a study of Ad26.COV2.S vaccination and SARS-CoV-2 variants. The treatment denotes: roughly 20 received Ad26.COV2.S at low or high dose, single or two shots; five or six received placebo; per-sample allocation not given. Each sample was drawn 63 days after the first injection (of vaccine or placebo). Libraries were prepared by immunoSEQ multiplex PCR; TCRdb keeps only in-frame clonotypes and omits some of them. The sample has hundreds of thousands of clones, 92% seen once. Here the sequenced sample was peripheral blood, taken in a trial of Ad26.COV2.S vaccine versus placebo. The source is a person aged 18 to 59 who received the Ad26.COV2.S COVID-19 vaccine or a placebo.

This sequence joins TRBV11-2 and TRBJ1-4; tentative D call: TRBD1 (5 bases). The germline V and J ends were trimmed by 4 bases and 8 bases, with 14 bases remaining between them. This CDR3 is built from 14 residues. In germline, CDR1 is SGHAT, CDR2 FQNNGV. The CDR3 loop is CASSWRRGDEKLFF. CDR3 DNA: TGTGCCAGCAGCTGGCGACGAGGGGACGAAAAACTGTTTTTT.

The rearrangement joins TRBV19 to TRBJ1-2; TRBD1 might be the D (6 bases). Germline V gene lookup returns CDR1 LNHDA and CDR2 SQIVND (reference sequence). V shed 4 bases and J shed 5 bases, with 11 bases lying between them. This CDR3 spans 13 amino acids. CDR3 coding DNA: TGTGCCAGTAGTACGACAGGTACTTATGGCTACACCTTC. This codes for CASSTTGTYGYTF.

The gene calls are TRBV28 and TRBJ2-2, with TRBD1 matching 8 bases. V shed 5 bases, J shed 13 bases, and the junction held 6 bases outside the gene matches. The CDR3 consists of 12 residues. Germline V gives CDR1 MDHEN, CDR2 SYDVKM. This chain's CDR3 is CASSDRGSGLFF. DNA of the CDR3: TGTGCCAGCAGTGACAGGGGAAGCGGGCTGTTTTTT.

The rearrangement links TRBV7-2 to TRBJ1-1; 8 bases agree with TRBD1. Trimming cost V 1 base and J 10 bases; bases outside gene matches: 5. The CDR3 consists of 13 residues. Germline CDR1 is SGHTA and CDR2 is FQGNSA. The chain's CDR3 is CASSLDRGEVAFF. As DNA, the CDR3 is TGTGCCAGCAGCTTAGACAGGGGGGAGGTAGCTTTCTTT.

V and J are TRBV11-3 and TRBJ2-1; perhaps D is TRBD1 or TRBD2 (5 bases each). CDR1 is SGHNT and CDR2 is YENEEA in the germline V gene. Trimming stripped 1 base from V and 9 bases from J, with 7 bases between. CDR3 length: 12 amino acids. CDR3 region: CASSLGGTEQFF. The CDR3 DNA reads as TGTGCCAGCAGCTTAGGAGGGACTGAGCAGTTCTTC.

This clone was found a few times. The rearrangement links TRBV19 to TRBJ1-2; no clear D gene. The germline V gene encodes CDR1 LNHDA and CDR2 SQIVND (reference sequence). V shed 1 base and J shed 4 bases, with 13 bases lying between them. This CDR3 has 15 residues. The CDR3 bases are TGTGCCAGTAGTATAGGGTGGCAGAGGAGCTATGGCTACACCTTC. Translating it yields CASSIGWQRSYGYTF.

This rearrangement joins TRBV7-9 to TRBJ2-2, with D perhaps matching TRBD2 (5 bases). This CDR3 has 13 residues. Germline loops: CDR1 SEHNR, CDR2 FQNEAQ (reference sequence). V was clipped by 2 bases and J by 9 bases, with 10 bases between them. In nucleotides, the CDR3 is TGTGCCAGCAGCTTAATCGAGGGCCGGGAGCTGTTTTTT. It yields the protein CASSLIEGRELFF.

The chain uses TRBV28 and TRBJ2-5; 11 nucleotides align to TRBD2. V was pared by 4 bases and J by 7 bases, with 11 bases of the junction left unmatched. The CDR3 is 16 residues long. The germline V gene has CDR1 MDHEN and CDR2 SYDVKM. CDR3 amino acids: CASSSASGGTKRTQYF. Here the CDR3 DNA reads TGTGCCAGCAGTTCGGCTAGCGGGGGGACCAAGAGGACCCAGTACTTC.

The genes are TRBV4-1 and TRBJ2-1; 9 bases map to TRBD2. The CDR3 loop spans 17 amino acids. V shed 0 bases, J shed 3 bases, and the junction held 6 bases outside the gene matches. Looked up from germline, CDR1 is MGHRA and CDR2 is YSYEKL. This CDR3 reads CASSQDSSGGNYNEQFF. The CDR3 coding sequence is TGCGCCAGCAGCCAAGATTCCAGCGGGGGGAACTACAATGAGCAGTTCTTC.